The entry that follows covers one T cell receptor beta chain sequence. The data belong to a study of blood T cell repertoires in COVID-19. Profiling relied on immunoSEQ multiplex PCR, and the TCRdb table lists in-frame clones only, not all of them. This repertoire shows about 50,000 clones, approximately 81% found once; its top ten account for over 4.5%. This receptor was obtained from a woman in her sixties or seventies with acute or convalescent COVID-19. Sequenced sample: peripheral blood.

CDR3 bases: TGTGCCAGCAGTTTCCAGGGAAACACCGGGGAGCTGTTTTTT. It yields the protein CASSFQGNTGELFF. The chain employs TRBV13 and TRBJ2-2, with TRBD1 as a possible D gene (5 bases). There are 14 residues in the CDR3. The V gene's germline CDR1 is PRHDT and CDR2 FYEKMQ (reference sequence). V lost 6 bases and J lost 2, with 10 bases in between.